This T cell receptor (beta chain) is from a study of cytomegalovirus exposure and HLA in healthy donors (dated by TCRdb to 2015 to 2018). A note on the overall study: An earlier analysis of several hundred of the donors reported 276 Gb of sequence data and some 110 million unique TCR beta sequences obtained from about 200 million T cells. The number of typed donors differed by locus: 629-630 for A, B, C, DRB1 and DQB1; approximately 530 for DQA1; over 600 for DPA1; and about 470 for DPB1. An earlier analysis of some 600 of the donors applied high-throughput TCR beta sequencing to assess whether each TCR beta V gene segment acted as functional or pseudogenic. The study used immunosequencing to profile the T cell repertoires of approximately 650 subjects and linked those repertoires to cytomegalovirus serostatus. Of the 300 to 450 genotyped donors, 75% to 85% were placed in the genetic ancestry cluster associated with self-reported Caucasian donors. Class I and class II HLA loci were covered by the typing at four-digit resolution. Donor age, sex, ethnicity and CMV serostatus were collected together with the repertoire data. All discovery cohort repertoires had been generated using a single sequencing platform. The study combined high-throughput TCR immunosequencing, statistical association of individual TCRs with disease status, and machine learning to predict cytomegalovirus infection status. About 280 gigabases of sequencing data and some 85 million unique TCR sequences were included in an early release covering roughly 600 HLA-typed donors. A later genetic analysis took genome-wide SNP genotypes for about 60% of the roughly 670 donors and used that subset as a discovery cohort. The study aimed to test whether cataloging public T cell receptors could reveal signatures of past pathogen exposure. A handful of DR-DQ haplotypes were handled as single units for association and clustering because linkage in the cohort was strong. Across roughly 420 genotyped donors of the cohort, an average of approximately 240,000 unique TCR beta nucleotide sequences per donor were sequenced, and around 20% of those sequences were non-productive. A separate validation cohort of over a hundred different subjects was used in addition to the approximately 700-subject first cohort. In a later analysis, previously published TCR beta repertoires from 670 or so donors were re-analyzed and high-resolution HLA genotyping was added so that TCR occurrence patterns could be studied. Rather than drawing on any new phenotypic data, the later analysis identified candidate immune exposures from TCR beta sequences and the way those sequences occurred across donors. On the study overall, not on this receptor specifically: This cohort had only TCR beta chains sequenced, and the lack of alpha or paired-chain data limited which features could be detected. The study listed approximately 160 TCR beta chains as associated with cytomegalovirus. The 87-base-pair reads could not distinguish some IMGT-functional V segments, including TRBV6-2 and TRBV6-3, so those segments were excluded. In a later analysis, HLA-associated TCR beta chains were found to be more clonally expanded and to have lower generation probabilities than equally common non-associated chains. Most TCR sequences were seen in very few donors, while some public TCRs were found in many individuals. A group of highly shared sequence variants was considered likely to be a technical artifact of the sequencing pipeline. Cytomegalovirus status was reported to be diagnosed by the classifier with high specificity and sensitivity in both the original and validation cohorts. A later analysis reported that several top co-occurrence clusters appeared linked to parvovirus B19, influenza, CMV and Epstein-Barr virus. A later analysis found that TCR association rates varied across HLA loci, with DRB1 alleles showing the most associated TCRs and HLA-C alleles the fewest. The presence/absence analyses assumed that sequencing depth was roughly uniform across donors, and that assumption may not be true. In an earlier analysis of more than 450 of the donors, most TCR beta V segments were observed in productive rearrangements about 90% or about 30% of the time, broadly matching IMGT annotations. A later analysis associated 16,951 TCR beta sequences with specific HLA alleles at a false discovery rate of 0.05. In vitro tests confirmed that a few of the cytomegalovirus-associated TCR beta chains recognize cytomegalovirus antigens. When HLA alleles, especially DR and DQ, strongly co-occurred, TCR associations were difficult to assign to individual alleles. A later genetic analysis associated a missense DCLRE1C variant with V-gene and J-gene trimming of TCR beta chains, and an independent cohort replicated the association. According to a later genetic analysis, donors in an Asian-associated ancestry cluster had fewer N-insertions in productive TCRs than the roughly 670-donor mean. Linkage disequilibrium might explain the correlated functional status among segregating V segments, but an unknown experimental factor could not be ruled out. A further reported finding was that TCR beta sequences accurately predicted the HLA-A and HLA-B alleles for most subjects in the first cohort. The only immune exposure information available for the cohort was CMV serostatus. Because HLA typing was unavailable for some donors at each locus, only the typed subset was used in association tests. The earlier analysis of nearly 600 of the donors excluded roughly 17 rarely observed V segments, including chromosome 9 orphons, because counts were too low. It was suggested by the authors that the approach could potentially be generalized to other disease states and immunological phenotypes. In a later analysis, most CMV-associated TCR beta chains were found to appear HLA-restricted, with HLA associations seemingly driven largely by CMV exposure.

CDR1 MNHEY and CDR2 SVGAGI were looked up in the germline V gene. V sheds 4 bases and J sheds 5 bases, leaving 11 bases between their ends. From the cysteine up to the phenylalanine, the CDR3 has a length of 13 residues. Just CDR3 DNA is preserved here, 39 bases in frame from base 1. In total, roughly 710 healthy bone marrow donors made up the cohort. All cohort members were sampled while nominally healthy, although unrecorded immune exposures were likely present. The donor tested CMV seropositive and was one of the 289 seropositive cohort members. A peripheral blood sample was provided by each donor, and peripheral blood mononuclear cells were used for TCR beta sequencing. Genomic DNA was extracted from the blood cell samples with the Qiagen DNeasy Blood Extraction Kit. Libraries were prepared through the immunoSEQ multiplex PCR assay. For the multiplex PCR, a mixture combining 60 forward primers for TCR Vbeta segments and 13 reverse primers for TCR Jbeta segments was used. The CDR3 region of rearranged TCR beta genes was amplified from genomic DNA by a multiplex PCR assay. On the Illumina HiSeq System, the amplified TCR beta libraries were sequenced as 87-base-pair reads. Per the authors' processing: A later analysis tallied around 87 million unique TCR beta chains across the 666 repertoires, and 10 million to 11 million of those chains were shared by two or more donors. Raw reads were error-corrected and collapsed into unique sequences by a nearest-neighbor algorithm in which closely related sequences were merged to remove PCR and sequencing errors. To assign V, D and J gene segments, CDR3 sequences were aligned to IMGT reference sequences. Each retained sequence needed at least a six-nucleotide match to both a V gene segment and a J gene segment. A rearrangement was called productive if the CDR3 had no stop codons and remained in frame with V and J, and every other rearrangement was called non-productive. CDR3 was defined by IMGT convention, running from the second conserved V-encoded cysteine to the conserved J-encoded phenylalanine. Sequences without an unambiguous match to a single V gene segment were excluded from the earlier analysis of over 500 of the donors. In an earlier analysis of more than 500 of the donors, a V segment was called functional when productive rearrangements were above 56.7%, and segregating when the standard deviation between donors exceeded 5%. To diagnose cytomegalovirus status from the catalog of TCR beta chain sequences, a statistical classification framework was built. A later analysis assigned V and J genes by comparing TCR nucleotide sequences with IMGT/GENE-DB human TR gene sequences. In a later analysis, CDR3 sequences and most-parsimonious VDJ recombination scenarios were assigned using the TCRdist pipeline. A later analysis defined each TCR beta chain by its CDR3 amino acid sequence plus V-gene family, and excluded reads lacking a unique V-gene family. A later analysis removed roughly 590 highly shared, low-generation-probability nucleotide sequences to deal with suspected cross-contamination and a sequencing artifact. A later analysis calculated a clonal expansion index for each public chain from normalized within-repertoire ranks of inferred template counts. In a later analysis, generation probabilities were computed using a VDJ recombination model fitted to out-of-frame rearrangements, and the results were checked against IGoR. In a later analysis, hypergeometric tests were used to score TCR-TCR, TCR-HLA and TCR-CMV co-occurrence, with a repertoire-size bias correction applied to TCR pairs. False discovery rates were estimated in a later analysis by permuting HLA or CMV assignments 20 times. In a later analysis, co-occurring TCRs were grouped using DBSCAN, and TCRdist sequence similarity was added for clustering within HLA-allele-positive subsets. Repertoires with fewer than 30,000 or more than 120,000 public chains were left out of co-occurrence clustering, as were about five repertoires with anomalous nucleotide sharing. Entries here come from immuneACCESS through TCRdb and include only in-frame sequences with V and J called. Some clones fail to appear in such tables; in the studies checked, an unresolved V gene covers under half of the shortfall, and the cause of the remainder is unknown. V and J calls plus clone size are reproduced from that table; the DNA served to infer D and trimming. This sample holds 150,000 to 200,000 clones; roughly 13% were observed only once. Of the sample, over 6.5% falls within the top ten clones.

Only a few counts were recorded for this clone. Which antigen it targets is not known. Base qualities are not at hand, and no much larger clone is one base apart. Sequencing used PBMCs. Here the chain combines TRBV6-5 and TRBJ1-1, with no reliable assignment of the D segment. This sequence was found in a man aged 50 to 60 in good health and CMV-seropositive. The nucleotides are TGTGCCAGCAGTTCCCAGAGGAAGACTGAAGCTTTCTTT. The encoded protein is CASSSQRKTEAFF.